Listed below are T cell receptor beta chains from one sample, sequenced in a study of CD8 T cells in ankylosing spondylitis. MiXCR, applied by TCRdb to the 5' RACE reads, yields one record per CDR3 protein. The table shows hundreds of thousands of distinct CDR3 sequences, with around 17% occurring only once. The specimen was blood, either unsorted or a sorted T cell fraction (not recorded which). These receptors were collected from a male donor with ankylosing spondylitis. Both conserved end residues are part of each CDR3. A D gene is named only where the DNA matches it firmly. Not every row has a clone size; where given, it reads once, few, many or a size class.

cdr3_aa cdr3_nt j_call clone_size v_call d_call
CASSFMGDNQPQHF TGTGCCAGCAGTTTTATGGGGGACAATCAGCCCCAGCATTTT TRBJ1-5 few TRBV12-3/TRBV12-4 .
CASSLWREMWNEQFF TGTGCCAGCAGCTTATGGCGGGAGATGTGGAATGAGCAGTTCTTC TRBJ2-1 few TRBV7-2 TRBD2
CASTITQGVGDTEAFF TGTGCCAGCACTATAACCCAGGGGGTCGGAGACACTGAAGCTTTCTTT TRBJ1-1 many TRBV12-3/TRBV12-4 TRBD1
CASSPGGGSYEQYF TGTGCCAGCTCACCGGGGGGGGGCAGCTACGAGCAGTACTTC TRBJ2-7 few TRBV18 .
CASSLKWQGYTDTQYF TGTGCCAGCAGTTTAAAGTGGCAGGGATACACAGATACGCAGTATTTT TRBJ2-3 . TRBV12-3/TRBV12-4 .
CASSPEARTSVNNEQFF TGTGCCAGCTCACCAGAAGCCCGGACTAGCGTCAACAATGAGCAGTTCTTC TRBJ2-1 . TRBV18 TRBD2
CASSYGGPGTEAFF TGTGCCAGCAGTTACGGGGGGCCCGGCACTGAAGCTTTCTTT TRBJ1-1 . TRBV6-5 .
CATSAVPGQGRQGYTF TGTGCCACCAGCGCCGTCCCGGGACAGGGCCGGCAGGGCTACACCTTC TRBJ1-2 few TRBV15 TRBD1
CSAEGLAGETQYF TGCAGCGCGGAGGGACTAGCGGGAGAGACCCAGTACTTC TRBJ2-5 . TRBV29-1 TRBD2
CAWSTSYEQYF TGTGCCTGGAGTACGTCATACGAGCAGTACTTC TRBJ2-7 . TRBV30 .
CSARAGQETQYF TGCAGTGCTAGAGCCGGACAAGAGACCCAGTACTTC TRBJ2-5 . TRBV20-1 .
CASSLSPLAGGYNEQFF TGTGCCAGCAGCTTATCCCCCCTAGCGGGAGGATACAATGAGCAGTTCTTC TRBJ2-1 . TRBV7-6 TRBD2
CASAGGTNTEAFF TGTGCCAGCGCAGGGGGGACGAACACTGAAGCTTTCTTT TRBJ1-1 few TRBV2 TRBD1
CASSIGQVPEAFF TGTGCCAGTAGTATTGGTCAGGTGCCTGAAGCTTTCTTT TRBJ1-1 . TRBV19 .
CASRSSEGENTEAFF TGTGCCAGTCGCAGCTCAGAGGGGGAGAACACTGAAGCTTTCTTT TRBJ1-1 few TRBV19 .
CASSSTPQGWDTQYF TGTGCCAGCAGCTCTACTCCTCAGGGCTGGGATACGCAGTATTTT TRBJ2-3 . TRBV11-2 .
CASSRQDSSYEQYF TGTGCCAGTAGCCGACAGGACAGCTCCTACGAGCAGTACTTC TRBJ2-7 . TRBV19 .
CASSQDAAGPYNEQFF TGCGCCAGCAGCCAAGATGCGGCAGGGCCTTACAATGAGCAGTTCTTC TRBJ2-1 many TRBV4-3 .
CASSYASFIAGALNEQFF TGTGCCAGCAGTTACGCATCCTTCATAGCGGGAGCCCTCAATGAGCAGTTCTTC TRBJ2-1 . TRBV7-2 TRBD2
CASSELYGSNYEQYF TGTGCCAGCAGTGAACTTTACGGGTCCAACTACGAGCAGTACTTC TRBJ2-7 few TRBV25-1 .
CASSPHSPRPTDTQYF TGTGCCAGCAGCCCTCACAGCCCCCGGCCCACAGATACGCAGTATTTT TRBJ2-3 . TRBV7-9 .
CASSNSVAGLSYEQYF TGTGCCAGCAGTAACTCCGTAGCGGGGCTCTCCTACGAGCAGTACTTC TRBJ2-7 . TRBV27 TRBD2
CAISRPGQSYEQYF TGTGCCATCAGCCGTCCGGGACAGTCCTACGAGCAGTACTTC TRBJ2-7 few TRBV10-3 TRBD1
CASSDRSSSNEQFF TGTGCCAGCAGTGACCGGAGCAGCAGTAATGAGCAGTTCTTC TRBJ2-1 few TRBV27 .
CASSLAGSGEAFF TGCGCCAGCAGCTTGGCGGGGTCAGGGGAAGCTTTCTTT TRBJ1-1 few TRBV5-1 .
CASSLSASFYTGELFF TGTGCCAGCAGTTTATCGGCTAGCTTCTACACCGGGGAGCTGTTTTTT TRBJ2-2 few TRBV27 .
CASSSLAGSFNEQFF TGTGCCAGCAGCTCTCTAGCGGGGAGCTTCAATGAGCAGTTCTTC TRBJ2-1 few TRBV12-3/TRBV12-4 TRBD2
CASSSTWGGNTEAFF TGTGCCAGCAGTTCAACTTGGGGGGGGAACACTGAAGCTTTCTTT TRBJ1-1 few TRBV12-3/TRBV12-4 .
CASSPRTGNQPQHF TGTGCCAGCAGCCCTCGGACGGGCAATCAGCCCCAGCATTTT TRBJ1-5 . TRBV28 .
CASSPREVAGELFF TGTGCCAGCAGCCCCCGTGAGGTCGCTGGGGAGCTGTTTTTT TRBJ2-2 many TRBV7-9 .
CAISGSGRTTYNEQFF TGTGCCATCAGTGGGAGCGGGAGGACCACCTACAATGAGCAGTTCTTC TRBJ2-1 many TRBV10-3 TRBD2
CASSQERRSTYEQYF TGCGCCAGCAGCCAAGAAAGGAGGTCAACCTACGAGCAGTACTTC TRBJ2-7 . TRBV4-1 .
CASSPRTGLADTQYF TGTGCCAGCAGTCCTCGGACAGGGCTCGCAGATACGCAGTATTTT TRBJ2-3 few TRBV12-3/TRBV12-4 TRBD1
CASSLTVREQETQYF TGTGCCAGTAGCCTCACAGTACGGGAGCAAGAGACCCAGTACTTC TRBJ2-5 . TRBV19 .
CASSQEYSSSYNEQFF TGCGCCAGCAGCCAAGAATACTCGAGCTCCTACAATGAGCAGTTCTTC TRBJ2-1 . TRBV4-1 .
CTLSLQGRPTRYQETQYF TGTACCCTCAGTTTACAGGGCCGACCTACGAGGTACCAAGAGACCCAGTACTTC TRBJ2-5 . TRBV12-3/TRBV12-4 .
CASSFGGNGYEQYF TGCGCCAGCAGCTTTGGGGGCAATGGCTACGAGCAGTACTTC TRBJ2-7 many TRBV5-1 .
CSVVRVLQRQETQYF TGCAGCGTTGTCCGGGTTCTACAGAGACAAGAGACCCAGTACTTC TRBJ2-5 many TRBV29-1 .
CSVWTGTSYEQYF TGCAGTGTTTGGACAGGAACCTCCTACGAGCAGTACTTC TRBJ2-7 many TRBV20-1 TRBD1
CASSPIAGEYNEQFF TGCGCCAGCAGCCCTATAGCGGGAGAGTACAATGAGCAGTTCTTC TRBJ2-1 few TRBV4-1 TRBD2
CASSLGSGTSLHNEQFF TGTGCCAGCAGCTTAGGATCGGGGACTAGTCTCCACAATGAGCAGTTCTTC TRBJ2-1 . TRBV7-9 TRBD2
CSARDSRLGSSYNEQFF TGCAGTGCTAGAGATTCGAGGCTAGGGAGCTCCTACAATGAGCAGTTCTTC TRBJ2-1 . TRBV20-1 .
CSVNGVTSGTAYNEQFF TGCAGCGTCAACGGGGTTACTAGCGGGACTGCCTACAATGAGCAGTTCTTC TRBJ2-1 many TRBV29-1 TRBD2
CASSLLGGIAYEQYF TGTGCCAGCAGTTTACTGGGCGGGATAGCCTACGAGCAGTACTTC TRBJ2-7 few TRBV28 .
CASSQGQGGGYEQYF TGCGCCAGCAGCCAAGGACAGGGGGGTGGCTACGAGCAGTACTTC TRBJ2-7 few TRBV4-3 TRBD1
CASSVSLGGTEAFF TGTGCCAGCAGCGTATCACTTGGGGGCACTGAAGCTTTCTTT TRBJ1-1 . TRBV9 .
CASSFEGGHGYTF TGCGCCAGCAGCTTCGAGGGGGGGCATGGCTACACCTTC TRBJ1-2 . TRBV5-1 .
CASSVTGGANGELFF TGTGCCAGCAGTGTGACAGGGGGCGCAAACGGGGAGCTGTTTTTT TRBJ2-2 few TRBV12-3/TRBV12-4 TRBD1
CASSLALTGELFF TGTGCCAGCAGTTTAGCCCTCACCGGGGAGCTGTTTTTT TRBJ2-2 many TRBV12-3/TRBV12-4 .
CASSQGEYSNQPQHF TGCGCCAGCAGCCAAGGGGAGTATAGCAATCAGCCCCAGCATTTT TRBJ1-5 . TRBV4-1 .
CASLGLDHGYTF TGTGCCAGCCTGGGATTGGACCATGGCTACACCTTC TRBJ1-2 few TRBV19 .
CASSPLGGRSYNEQFF TGTGCCAGCAGCCCCCTGGGCGGGAGGTCCTACAATGAGCAGTTCTTC TRBJ2-1 . TRBV7-9 TRBD2
CASSEDGGDSRIYGYTF TGTGCCAGCAGTGAGGACGGGGGAGACAGCAGAATCTATGGCTACACCTTC TRBJ1-2 . TRBV27 .
CASSSDWVDLGGADTQYF TGCGCCAGCAGCTCCGATTGGGTCGACTTGGGCGGCGCAGATACGCAGTATTTT TRBJ2-3 . TRBV5-1 .
CASSSAPGSLWNTEAFF TGTGCCAGCAGCTCGGCTCCAGGGAGCCTGTGGAACACTGAAGCTTTCTTT TRBJ1-1 few TRBV5-6 .
CASSQSGRTNTGELFF TGCGCCAGCAGTCAATCAGGGAGAACGAACACCGGGGAGCTGTTTTTT TRBJ2-2 . TRBV23-1 .
CASSQAGTNYNEQFF TGCGCCAGCAGCCAGGCCGGGACTAACTACAATGAGCAGTTCTTC TRBJ2-1 few TRBV4-1 TRBD2
CASSTRQGRYQETQYF TGTGCCAGCAGCACCCGACAGGGCCGGTACCAAGAGACCCAGTACTTC TRBJ2-5 few TRBV21-1 .
CASSGRDGKNNYGYTF TGTGCCAGCAGCGGCCGGGACGGAAAGAATAACTATGGCTACACCTTC TRBJ1-2 few TRBV3-1 .